This T cell receptor (beta chain) was documented in a study of OX40 agonist ivuxolimab in advanced cancers. Assay used: immunoSEQ multiplex PCR; TCRdb lists only in-frame clones, some missing. The sample shows around 86,000 clones, more than 80% of them seen only once. Germline CDR1 and CDR2: SGHTA and FQGNSA. This CDR3 spans 14 amino acids. V was cut by 4 bases and J by 2 bases, with 11 bases left in between. The genes are TRBV7-2 and TRBJ2-5; D is perhaps TRBD1 (7 bases). The sample in question was CD4+ or CD8+ T cells sorted from blood, obtained in a trial of the OX40 agonist ivuxolimab. The sequence came from an adult with an advanced solid tumor such as melanoma, head and neck, liver or kidney cancer. Here the CDR3 reads CASSSQGGQETQYF. The CDR3 DNA sequence: TGTGCCAGCAGCTCCCAGGGGGGACAAGAGACCCAGTACTTC.